These T cell receptor beta chains were read from a single sample in a study of T cell repertoires in cytomegalovirus infection. MiXCR was run by TCRdb on the reads, yielding one entry per CDR3 protein. The sample includes 250,000 to 300,000 distinct CDR3 sequences, roughly an eighth seen only once; the top ten take 8.8%. The sample consisted of PBMCs. All receptors come from a human donor in good health (CMV status not recorded). Some clones in this sample may be carry-over from other donors' samples. CDR3s include the opening cysteine and the closing phenylalanine or tryptophan. D genes are given only for firm matches. A row's size may be missing; if present it is once, few, many or a size class.

v_gene	j_gene	d_gene	abundance	CDR3nt	CDR3aa
TRBV7-2	TRBJ2-4	.	many	TGTGCCAGCAGCTTAAGTCTCCAACTAGCCAAAAACATTCAGTACTTC	CASSLSLQLAKNIQYF
TRBV28	TRBJ2-1	.	many	TGTGCCAGCAGTTTGGGGGGAGACCCCTACAATGAGCAGTTCTTC	CASSLGGDPYNEQFF
TRBV2	TRBJ2-1	.	.	TGTGCCTGCTCAATATCCTACAATGAGCAGTTCTTC	CACSISYNEQFF
TRBV29-1	TRBJ1-1	.	few	TGCAGCGTTGAAGGATATGCAGGGGCGCTCGATACGAAGAACACTGAAGCTTTCTTT	CSVEGYAGALDTKNTEAFF
TRBV7-8	TRBJ2-2	.	many	TGTGCCAGCAGCCCATACCGGGCGGCCTTCGCGAACACCGGGGAGCTGTTTTTT	CASSPYRAAFANTGELFF
TRBV5-1	TRBJ2-1	.	many	TGCGCCAGCAGCTTGGGCGGGATAATGAATGAGCAGTTCTTC	CASSLGGIMNEQFF
TRBV29-1	TRBJ2-3	.	few	TGCAGCGTTGAGGTAGTCAGTATGCATACGCAGTATTTT	CSVEVVSMHTQYF
TRBV7-8	TRBJ2-5	TRBD2	many	TGTGCCAGCAGCTCCTGGGGACTAGCGGGACAAGAGACCCAGTACTTC	CASSSWGLAGQETQYF
TRBV18	TRBJ2-1	.	few	TGTGCCAGCTCACCGTCTGGAATCAATGAGCAGTTCTTC	CASSPSGINEQFF
TRBV7-2	TRBJ1-5	.	.	TGTGCCAGCAGCTCTATTCAGCCCCAGCATTTT	CASSSIQPQHF
TRBV2	TRBJ1-2	.	.	TGTGCCAGCAGCACTACGATCAGGGGAGCTCCTGATGGCTACACCTTC	CASSTTIRGAPDGYTF
TRBV28	TRBJ1-2	.	few	TGTGCCAGCATCTCAGCGGGGTACTATGGCTACACCTTC	CASISAGYYGYTF
TRBV5-1	TRBJ2-5	.	many	TGCGCCAGCAGCTTAGACCGGGAGTGGTACTTC	CASSLDREWYF
TRBV28	TRBJ1-4	.	many	TGTGCCAGCAGTCCGATACAGGGTACTAATGAAAAACTGTTTTTT	CASSPIQGTNEKLFF
TRBV29-1	TRBJ1-1	.	few	TGCAGCGTTGAGACTAAATTGAACACTGAAGCTTTCTTT	CSVETKLNTEAFF
TRBV28	TRBJ2-1	.	.	TGTGCCAGCAGCCCCCAAGACGAGCAGTTCTTC	CASSPQDEQFF
TRBV6-1	TRBJ1-2	.	many	TGTGCCAGCAGTTGGGGGGACAACACCATCGGCCAGGGCTACACCTTC	CASSWGDNTIGQGYTF
TRBV7-2	TRBJ2-1	.	many	TGTGCCAGCAGCTATTTTGGGAGCAATGAGCAGTTCTTC	CASSYFGSNEQFF
TRBV7-8	TRBJ2-1	TRBD2	many	TGTGCCAGCCGCGGGAGGGGTAGGAATGAGCAGTTCTTC	CASRGRGRNEQFF
TRBV7-3	TRBJ2-7	TRBD2	many	TGTGCCGGAGGGGTGGCGGGAGGGCTTTACGAGCAGTACTTC	CAGGVAGGLYEQYF
TRBV7-2	TRBJ2-1	TRBD2	many	TGTGCCAGCAGCTTAATAGGGACTAGCGGGAGTATAAATGAGCAGTTCTTC	CASSLIGTSGSINEQFF
TRBV5-1	TRBJ1-2	.	.	TGCGCCAGCAGCTTGGATACCTCGGTTGGCTACACCTTC	CASSLDTSVGYTF
TRBV7-6	TRBJ2-7	TRBD1	few	TGTGCCAGCAGCGCGGGACAGGGTGCCTACGAGCAGTACTTC	CASSAGQGAYEQYF
TRBV20-1	TRBJ1-1	.	.	TGCAGTGCTAGAGGAGGGACACCCTTCTTT	CSARGGTPFF
TRBV12-3/TRBV12-4	TRBJ2-1	.	few	TGTGCCAGCAGTTCCTCGGGACGGGGGTACAATGAGCAGTTCTTC	CASSSSGRGYNEQFF
TRBV27	TRBJ2-4	.	few	TGTGCCAGCAGTTTCCGCACGGCAGGGATGGAAAACATTCAGTACTTC	CASSFRTAGMENIQYF
TRBV29-1	TRBJ1-2	.	few	TGCAGCGGCGGGCCGGACAGCCGGTATGGCTACACCTTC	CSGGPDSRYGYTF
TRBV19	TRBJ1-1	.	few	TGTGCCAGTAGTATAGGGACGGAGCGGAACACTGAAGCTTTCTTT	CASSIGTERNTEAFF
TRBV2	TRBJ1-5	TRBD1	few	TGTGCCAGCAGTGATATAGGACAGGGGGCAAGACAGCCCCAGCATTTT	CASSDIGQGARQPQHF
TRBV19	TRBJ1-5	.	.	TGTGCCAGTAGTGGAACACGACAGCCCCAGCATTTT	CASSGTRQPQHF
TRBV2	TRBJ2-2	.	few	TGTGCCAGCAGTGAAAGCAGATACACCGGGGAGCTGTTTTTT	CASSESRYTGELFF
TRBV5-4	TRBJ2-4	TRBD2	few	TGTGCCAGCAGCTTGGGGACAGGACCGGGACTAGCGGTCTACTTC	CASSLGTGPGLAVYF
TRBV20-1	TRBJ2-3	.	few	TGCAGTGCTTCGCAGACAGATACGCAGTATTTT	CSASQTDTQYF
TRBV28	TRBJ2-1	TRBD2	many	TGTGCCAGCAGCCCCCCCCCGGGACTAGCTTTCAGTGAGCAGTTCTTC	CASSPPPGLAFSEQFF
TRBV12-3/TRBV12-4	TRBJ2-3	TRBD2	many	TGTGCCAGCAGTTCCCCCCGTGTTGCGGGAGGAACAGATACGCAGTATTTT	CASSSPRVAGGTDTQYF
TRBV28	TRBJ2-7	.	few	TGTGCCAGCAGGAATTCCCCCCACGAGCAGTACTTC	CASRNSPHEQYF
TRBV25-1	TRBJ1-1	.	.	TGTGCCAGCGCTCCCTTCGAAGCTTTCTTT	CASAPFEAFF
TRBV7-2	TRBJ1-2	.	few	TGTGCCAGCAGCCCAACGGGGTTCACTAGCTACACCTTC	CASSPTGFTSYTF
TRBV12-3/TRBV12-4	TRBJ1-1	.	few	TGTGCCAGCAGTTTAGAGGTTGGGGGCCCCCCCCCCGAAGCTTTCTTT	CASSLEVGGPPPEAFF
TRBV5-1	TRBJ2-3	.	few	TGCGCCAGCAGCTTGGAGCGCGTTAGGACAGATACGCAGTATTTT	CASSLERVRTDTQYF
TRBV7-9	TRBJ1-2	.	few	TGTGCCAGCAGCTTATTGGGACACGGCCTGATTGATGGCTACACCTTC	CASSLLGHGLIDGYTF
TRBV7-2	TRBJ2-1	.	many	TGTGCCAGCAGCTCCGAATACTACATGGGAATTAGCTCCTACAATGAGCAGTTCTTC	CASSSEYYMGISSYNEQFF
TRBV20-1	TRBJ2-1	TRBD2	few	TGCATACTAGCGGGGACTTACAATGAGCAGTTCTTC	CILAGTYNEQFF
TRBV28	TRBJ2-1	.	many	TGTGCCAGCAGTTTAATGGGGCCCCTCAATGAGCAGTTCTTC	CASSLMGPLNEQFF
TRBV9	TRBJ1-1	.	.	TGTGCCAGCAGCGTAGCTGGCATGAACACTGAAGCTTTCTTT	CASSVAGMNTEAFF
TRBV7-9	TRBJ2-7	TRBD2	many	TGTGCCAGCAGCCCATCCCGGGGAGGGGACTACGAGCAGTACTTC	CASSPSRGGDYEQYF
TRBV3-1	TRBJ2-2	TRBD1	few	TGTGCCAGCAGCCTTACACAGGGGACCGGGGAGCTGTTTTTT	CASSLTQGTGELFF
TRBV7-6	TRBJ1-5	.	many	TGTGCCAGCAGCCCGGGACATGGGGGCAATCAGCCCCAGCATTTT	CASSPGHGGNQPQHF
TRBV5-1	TRBJ2-1	TRBD2	.	TGCGCCAGCAACTTCCGTCGGGAGGACAATGAGCAGTTCTTC	CASNFRREDNEQFF
TRBV7-9	TRBJ1-1	TRBD1	.	TGTGCCAGCACTTTAACGGCAGGGGGAAACACTGAAGCTTTCTTT	CASTLTAGGNTEAFF
TRBV5-6	TRBJ1-5	.	many	TGTGCCAGCAGCCCAACACCTCTCGGTCAGCCCCAGCATTTT	CASSPTPLGQPQHF
TRBV6-8	TRBJ2-2	TRBD2	.	TGTGCCAGCACGGTGGCGGGGGGGACCGGGGAGCTGTTTTTT	CASTVAGGTGELFF
TRBV29-1	TRBJ1-2	.	.	TGCAGCGCAGTAGGGTCGGAGGGCTACACCTTC	CSAVGSEGYTF
TRBV7-2	TRBJ2-3	TRBD2	many	TGTGCCAGCAGCTTAGCGAGGACTAGCGGCACAGATACGCAGTATTTT	CASSLARTSGTDTQYF